This passage covers 4 T cell receptor beta chains from one sample sequenced in a study of PD-L1 blockade in urothelial cancer. Time point meaning: pretreatment peripheral blood. TCRdb's copy holds only in-frame clones and misses some; the assay was immunoSEQ multiplex PCR. The table shows 90,000 to 100,000 clones, with roughly 89% occurring only once. The sequencing here drew on PBMCs, taken around atezolizumab (anti-PD-L1) treatment. The receptors were gathered from a man in his sixties with urothelial cancer.

A single count supports this clone. The V gene is TRBV4-2, the J gene TRBJ1-4; 12 nucleotides match TRBD1. This CDR3 comprises 15 residues. The germline gives CDR1 LGHNA, CDR2 YNFKEQ. V lost 1 base and J lost 7; bases outside the gene matches: 1. CDR3 residues: CASSQGGQGAEKLFF. CDR3 DNA sequence: TGTGCCAGCAGCCAAGGGGGACAGGGGGCTGAAAAACTGTTTTTT.

The chain employs TRBV27 and TRBJ2-7, with D possibly TRBD2 on 6 matching bases. Germline V lookup: CDR1 MNHEY, CDR2 SMNVEV (reference sequence). Trimming cost V 0 bases and J 2 bases, with 11 bases left between them. The CDR3 totals 15 residues. DNA for the CDR3: TGTGCCAGCAGTTTATCGGAGGGCGGGACCTACGAGCAGTACTTC. Its protein product is CASSLSEGGTYEQYF.

The chain carries TRBV5-6 and TRBJ2-2; perhaps TRBD2 as D (5 bases). Germline CDR1 is SGHDT and CDR2 is YYEEEE. Trimming removed 4 bases from V and 3 bases from J, with 16 bases in between. The CDR3 sequence is 16 residues long. The CDR3 bases are TGTGCCAGCAGCGCCCCCCAGGACTCTCACACCGGGGAGCTGTTTTTT. This sequence encodes CASSAPQDSHTGELFF.

This clone was recorded only once. CDR3 coding DNA: TGTGCCAGCAGCTTAGGGGCCAGGGACAATGAGCAGTTCTTC. It is translated as CASSLGARDNEQFF. The V gene is TRBV7-9, the J gene TRBJ2-1, with D possibly being TRBD1 (5 bases). The V end lost 1 base, the J end lost 5 bases, and 9 bases lay between the germline ends. Germline-derived CDR1 and CDR2 are SEHNR and FQNEAQ (reference sequence). This CDR3 spans 14 amino acids.